These 14 T cell receptor beta chains share one sample of origin, sequenced in a study of neurological immune-mediated disorders. TCRdb re-called the 5' RACE reads with MiXCR, one entry per CDR3 protein. The table includes about 33,000 distinct CDR3 sequences, more than 1.3% detected once. What was sequenced was PBMCs. The receptors were sampled from a woman aged 30 to 39 with multiple sclerosis.

As for this clonotype: Given a much more abundant clone one base away, this may be a read error. Likely a read error: the CDR3 ends without its conserved phenylalanine or tryptophan. The chain links TRBV11-2 to TRBJ2-5; D gene uncertain. Germline V gene lookup returns CDR1 SGHAT and CDR2 FQNNGV. The CDR3 runs to 12 residues. V lost 6 bases to trimming and J lost 1 base, with 6 bases between them. The chain's CDR3 is CASRHPQETQYC. The DNA of the CDR3 is TGTGCCAGCAGACACCCCCAAGAGACCCAGTACTGC.

This clonotype was seen many times. Here the CDR3 DNA reads TGCGCCAGCAGCCAGGGGACAGGGGTCAATCAGCCCCAGCATTTT. This codes for CASSQGTGVNQPQHF. This chain joins TRBV5-1 and TRBJ1-5, with 10 bases lining up with TRBD1. Germline CDR1 and CDR2: SGHRS and YFSETQ. V shed 4 bases, J shed 3 bases, and the junction held 4 bases outside the gene matches. This CDR3 spans 15 amino acids.

This clonotype was detected many times. J is TRBJ1-2 and V is TRBV3-1, with 7 bases fitting TRBD1. The CDR3 is 14 amino acids. The germline V gene encodes CDR1 LGHDT and CDR2 YNNKEL (reference sequence). V was pared by 7 bases and J by 4 bases, with 9 bases of the junction left unmatched. CDR3 in DNA: TGTGCCAGCACCAGACAGGGAAGCGGCTATGGCTACACCTTC. Protein sequence: CASTRQGSGYGYTF.

This clonotype has at least ten counts. For the CDR3, the DNA is TGTGCCAGCAGTTTAAAGAGAAATGAGCAGTTCTTC. It codes for CASSLKRNEQFF. The V and J genes are TRBV12-3 or TRBV12-4 and TRBJ2-1, with unresolved D. V lost 2 bases and J 7 bases, leaving 6 bases between the germline ends. This CDR3 has 12 residues.

This clonotype was seen ten or more times. The rearrangement joins TRBV4-3 to TRBJ1-1; 7 bases are shared with TRBD1. J lost 5 bases, V lost 0 bases, and 6 bases had no gene match. The CDR3 runs to 15 residues. Germline loops: CDR1 LGHNA, CDR2 YSLEER. The chain's CDR3 is CASSQDPTGSTEAFF. Here the CDR3 DNA reads TGCGCCAGCAGCCAAGATCCGACAGGGTCGACTGAAGCTTTCTTT.

This clonotype has a count of ten or more. The chain is built from TRBV15 and TRBJ2-3; D not resolved. The CDR3 is 15 amino acids. Germline V gene lookup returns CDR1 LNHNV and CDR2 YYDKDF (reference sequence). Deletions cut 5 bases from V and 0 bases from J, with 12 bases between. CDR3: CATSPGLSSTDTQYF. The CDR3 DNA is TGTGCCACCAGCCCCGGGCTATCAAGCACAGATACGCAGTATTTT.

Many counts were recorded for this clonotype. The rearrangement joins TRBV3-1 to TRBJ1-5; possibly TRBD1 for D (5 bases). Trimming cost V 3 bases and J 6 bases, with 15 bases left between them. The germline V gene encodes CDR1 LGHDT and CDR2 YNNKEL (reference sequence). CDR3 length equals 15 residues. The DNA of the CDR3 is TGTGCCAGCAGCCACGCAGGAGGCACAGGTCAGCCCCAGCATTTT. It encodes CASSHAGGTGQPQHF.

The sample holds many counts of this clonotype. The chain has TRBV20-1 and TRBJ2-1, with D perhaps matching TRBD1 or TRBD2 (6 bases each). Germline lookup yields CDR1 DFQATT and CDR2 SNEGSKA (reference sequence). V was trimmed by 0 bases and J by 4 bases, leaving 22 bases between them. This CDR3 has 18 amino acids. The CDR3 DNA follows: TGCAGTGCTAGAGATCTAGTTACCGGGGGCCGGGTGTACAATGAGCAGTTCTTC. Protein: CSARDLVTGGRVYNEQFF.

This clonotype has ten or more counts. The CDR3 region has the DNA TGCGCCAGCAGCCAAGAGTCCCTTCAGACCTACGAGCAGTACTTC. It translates to CASSQESLQTYEQYF. The V gene is TRBV4-1, the J gene TRBJ2-7; D not resolved. Between the trimmed V and J ends, which lost 0 bases and 2 bases, there was a span of 11 bases. The CDR3 is 15 amino acids. Germline lookup yields CDR1 MGHRA and CDR2 YSYEKL.

This clonotype was found many times. This sequence joins TRBV24-1 and TRBJ2-1; a weak D match, TRBD1 (6 bases). This CDR3 spans 14 amino acids. Germline loops: CDR1 KGHDR, CDR2 SFDVKD. V lost 5 bases, J lost 5 bases, and 12 bases lay in between. The CDR3 protein is CATSVQGRDNEQFF. Written as DNA, the CDR3 is TGTGCCACCAGTGTACAGGGTCGAGACAATGAGCAGTTCTTC.

In its sample, this clonotype was seen many times. This chain uses TRBV20-1 with TRBJ2-5; TRBD1 matches 8 bases. Germline CDR1 reads DFQATT; CDR2 reads SNEGSKA (reference sequence). The CDR3 spans 15 residues. The V and J ends lost 0 bases and 4 bases, in that order; junction bases with no gene match: 7. The CDR3 nucleotides are TGCAGTGCTAGAGATACCAGGGGGCAGGCAGAGACCCAGTACTTC. It is translated as CSARDTRGQAETQYF.

In this sample, this clonotype turned up many times. The V call is TRBV11-2, the J call TRBJ1-6; 9 nucleotides match TRBD1. CDR1 is SGHAT, CDR2 FQNNGV, per germline. The V gene end was trimmed by 4 bases and the J gene end by 9 bases; junction bases not matched to a gene: 7. This CDR3 spans 15 amino acids. CDR3 nucleotide sequence: TGTGCCAGCAGCTCGTCGGGACAGGGTGCTTCACCCCTCCACTTT. The encoded protein is CASSSSGQGASPLHF.

The chain uses TRBV15 and TRBJ1-1; D is unclear. Deletions cut 0 bases from V and 4 bases from J, with 9 bases between. The CDR3 contains 14 residues. Germline V gene sequence: CDR1 LNHNV, CDR2 YYDKDF (reference sequence). CDR3 amino acids: CATSRDPGFTEAFF. The CDR3 coding sequence is TGTGCCACCAGCAGAGATCCCGGGTTCACTGAAGCTTTCTTT.

This clonotype has a count of ten or more. The chain links TRBV20-1 to TRBJ1-2; no clear D gene. The V end was cut by 7 bases, the J end by 3 bases, with 6 bases between. This CDR3 comprises 10 residues. Per the germline V gene, CDR1 is DFQATT and CDR2 is SNEGSKA (reference sequence). The CDR3 here is CSVQYYGYTF. The DNA of the CDR3 is TGCAGTGTACAGTACTATGGCTACACCTTC.